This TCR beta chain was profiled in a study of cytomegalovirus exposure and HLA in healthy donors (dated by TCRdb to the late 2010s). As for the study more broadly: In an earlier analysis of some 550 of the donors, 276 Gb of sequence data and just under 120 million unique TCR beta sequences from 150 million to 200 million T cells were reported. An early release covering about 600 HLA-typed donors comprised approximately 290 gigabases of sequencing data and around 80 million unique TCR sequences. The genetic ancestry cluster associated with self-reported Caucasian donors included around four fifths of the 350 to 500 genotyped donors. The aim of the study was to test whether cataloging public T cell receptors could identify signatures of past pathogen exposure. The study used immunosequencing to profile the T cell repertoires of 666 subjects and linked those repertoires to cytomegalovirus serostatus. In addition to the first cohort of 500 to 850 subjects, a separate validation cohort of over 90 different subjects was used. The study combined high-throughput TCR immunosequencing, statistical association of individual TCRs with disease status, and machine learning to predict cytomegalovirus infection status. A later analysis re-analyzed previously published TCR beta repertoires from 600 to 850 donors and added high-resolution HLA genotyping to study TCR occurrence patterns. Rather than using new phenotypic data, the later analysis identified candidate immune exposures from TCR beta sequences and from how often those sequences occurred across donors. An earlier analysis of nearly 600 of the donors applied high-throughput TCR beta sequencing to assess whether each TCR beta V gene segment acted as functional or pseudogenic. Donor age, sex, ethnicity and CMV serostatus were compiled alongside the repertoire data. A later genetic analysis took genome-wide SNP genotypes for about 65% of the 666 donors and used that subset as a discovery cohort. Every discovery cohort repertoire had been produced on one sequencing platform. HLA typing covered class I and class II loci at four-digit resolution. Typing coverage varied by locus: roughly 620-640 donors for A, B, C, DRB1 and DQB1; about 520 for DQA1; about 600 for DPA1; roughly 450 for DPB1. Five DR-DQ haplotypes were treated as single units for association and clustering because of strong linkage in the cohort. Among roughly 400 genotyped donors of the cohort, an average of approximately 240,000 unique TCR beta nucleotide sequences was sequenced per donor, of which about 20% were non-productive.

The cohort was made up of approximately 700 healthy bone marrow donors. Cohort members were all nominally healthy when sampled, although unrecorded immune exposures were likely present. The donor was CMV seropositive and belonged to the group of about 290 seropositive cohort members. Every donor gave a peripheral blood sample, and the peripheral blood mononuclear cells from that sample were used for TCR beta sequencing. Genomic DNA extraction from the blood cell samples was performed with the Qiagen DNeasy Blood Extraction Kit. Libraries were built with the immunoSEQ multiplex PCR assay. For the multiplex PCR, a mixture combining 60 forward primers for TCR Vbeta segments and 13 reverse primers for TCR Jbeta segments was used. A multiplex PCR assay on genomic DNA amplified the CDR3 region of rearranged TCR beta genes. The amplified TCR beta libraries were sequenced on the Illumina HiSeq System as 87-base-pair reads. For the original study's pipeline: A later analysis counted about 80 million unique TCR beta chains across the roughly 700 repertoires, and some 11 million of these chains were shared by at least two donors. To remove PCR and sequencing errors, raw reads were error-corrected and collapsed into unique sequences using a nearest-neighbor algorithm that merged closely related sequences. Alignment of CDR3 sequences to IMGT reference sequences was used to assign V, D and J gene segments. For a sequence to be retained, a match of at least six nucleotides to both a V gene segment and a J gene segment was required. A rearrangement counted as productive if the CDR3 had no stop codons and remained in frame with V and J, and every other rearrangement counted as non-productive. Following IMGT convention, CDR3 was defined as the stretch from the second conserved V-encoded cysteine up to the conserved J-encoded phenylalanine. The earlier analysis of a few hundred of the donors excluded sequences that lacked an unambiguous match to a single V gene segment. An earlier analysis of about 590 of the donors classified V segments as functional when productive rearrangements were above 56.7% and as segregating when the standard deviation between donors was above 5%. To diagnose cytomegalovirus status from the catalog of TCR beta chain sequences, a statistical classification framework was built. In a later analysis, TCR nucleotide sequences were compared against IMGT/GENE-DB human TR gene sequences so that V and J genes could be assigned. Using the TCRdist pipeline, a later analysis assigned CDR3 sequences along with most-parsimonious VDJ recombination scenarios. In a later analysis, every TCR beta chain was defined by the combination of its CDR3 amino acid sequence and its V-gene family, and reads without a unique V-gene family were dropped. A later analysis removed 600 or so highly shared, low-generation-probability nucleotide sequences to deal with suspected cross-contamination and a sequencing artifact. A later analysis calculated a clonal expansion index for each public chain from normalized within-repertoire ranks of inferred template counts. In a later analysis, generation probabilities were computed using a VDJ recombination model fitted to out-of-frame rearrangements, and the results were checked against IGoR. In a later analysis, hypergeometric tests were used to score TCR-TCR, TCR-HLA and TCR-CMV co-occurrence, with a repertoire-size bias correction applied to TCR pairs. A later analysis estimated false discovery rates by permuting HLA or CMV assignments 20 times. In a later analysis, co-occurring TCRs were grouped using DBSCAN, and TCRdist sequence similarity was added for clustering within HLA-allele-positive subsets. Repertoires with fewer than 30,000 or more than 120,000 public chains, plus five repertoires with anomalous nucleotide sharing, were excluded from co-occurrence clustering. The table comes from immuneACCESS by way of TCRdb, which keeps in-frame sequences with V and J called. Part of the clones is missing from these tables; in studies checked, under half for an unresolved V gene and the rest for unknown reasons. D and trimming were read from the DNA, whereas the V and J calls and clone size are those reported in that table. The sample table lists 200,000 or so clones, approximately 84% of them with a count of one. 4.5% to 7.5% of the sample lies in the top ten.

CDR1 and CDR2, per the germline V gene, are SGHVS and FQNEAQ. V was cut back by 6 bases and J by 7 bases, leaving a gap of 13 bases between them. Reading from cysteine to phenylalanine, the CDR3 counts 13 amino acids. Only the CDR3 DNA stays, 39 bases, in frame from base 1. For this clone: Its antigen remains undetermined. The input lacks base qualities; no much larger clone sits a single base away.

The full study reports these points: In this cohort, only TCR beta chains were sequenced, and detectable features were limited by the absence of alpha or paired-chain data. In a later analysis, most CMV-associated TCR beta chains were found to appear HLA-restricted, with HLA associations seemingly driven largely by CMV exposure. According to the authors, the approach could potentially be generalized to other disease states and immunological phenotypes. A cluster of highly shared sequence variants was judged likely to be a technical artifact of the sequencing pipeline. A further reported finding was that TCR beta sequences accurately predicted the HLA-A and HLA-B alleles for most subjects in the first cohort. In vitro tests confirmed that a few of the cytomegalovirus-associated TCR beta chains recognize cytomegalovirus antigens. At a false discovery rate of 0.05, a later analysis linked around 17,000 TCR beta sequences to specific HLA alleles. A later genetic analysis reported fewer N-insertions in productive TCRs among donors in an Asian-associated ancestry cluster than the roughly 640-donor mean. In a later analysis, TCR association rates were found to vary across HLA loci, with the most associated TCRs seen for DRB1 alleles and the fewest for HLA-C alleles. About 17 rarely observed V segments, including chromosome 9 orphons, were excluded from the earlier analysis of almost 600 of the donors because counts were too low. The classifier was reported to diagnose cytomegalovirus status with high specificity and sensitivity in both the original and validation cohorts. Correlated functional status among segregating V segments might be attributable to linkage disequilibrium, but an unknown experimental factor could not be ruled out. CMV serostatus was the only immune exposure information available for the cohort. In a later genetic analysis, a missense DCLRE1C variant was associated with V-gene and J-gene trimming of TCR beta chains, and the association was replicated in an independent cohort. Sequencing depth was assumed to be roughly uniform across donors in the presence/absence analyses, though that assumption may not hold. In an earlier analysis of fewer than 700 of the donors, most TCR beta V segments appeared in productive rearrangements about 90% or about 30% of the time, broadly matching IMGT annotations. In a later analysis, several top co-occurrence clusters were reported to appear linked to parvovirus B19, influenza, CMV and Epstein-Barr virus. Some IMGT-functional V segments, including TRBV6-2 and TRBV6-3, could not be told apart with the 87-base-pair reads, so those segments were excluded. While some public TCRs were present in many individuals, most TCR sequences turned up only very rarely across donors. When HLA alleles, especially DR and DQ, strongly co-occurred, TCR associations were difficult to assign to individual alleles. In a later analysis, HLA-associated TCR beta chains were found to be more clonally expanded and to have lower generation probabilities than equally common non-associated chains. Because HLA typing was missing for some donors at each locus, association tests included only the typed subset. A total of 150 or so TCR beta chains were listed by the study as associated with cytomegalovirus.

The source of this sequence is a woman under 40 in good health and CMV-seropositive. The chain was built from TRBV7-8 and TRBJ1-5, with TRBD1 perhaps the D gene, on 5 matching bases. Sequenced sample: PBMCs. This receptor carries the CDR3 CASSSGGDQPQHF. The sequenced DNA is TGTGCCAGCAGTTCGGGGGGTGACCAGCCCCAGCATTTT.